The clone carrying this T cell receptor (beta chain) was seen only a few times. The length of the CDR3 is 16 residues. Germline V lookup: CDR1 SEHNR, CDR2 FQNEAQ (reference sequence). V was shortened by 1 base and J by 3 bases, with 12 bases between the two germline ends. This entry comes from a study of blood T cell repertoires in COVID-19. Overall study context: Sample material is recorded as cDNA or gDNA derived from T cells, B-cell-depleted T cells, or PBMCs.

Here immunoSEQ multiplex PCR was the method, and the copy in TCRdb shows in-frame clones only, minus some. The table lists tens of thousands of clones, roughly 85% of them singletons. The sample comprised peripheral blood. This TCR was sampled from a human donor in a cohort sampled during active COVID-19. The rearrangement links TRBV7-9 to TRBJ1-4; D may be TRBD1 (6 bases). CDR3 DNA sequence: TGTGCCAGCAGCTTAGTGATGGGGGGGCCTAATGAAAAACTGTTTTTT. Its translation is CASSLVMGGPNEKLFF.